This T cell receptor beta chain was retrieved from a study of blood T cell repertoires in COVID-19. About the research overall: From T cells, B-cell-depleted T cells, or PBMCs came the material, which was cDNA or gDNA.

Germline V gene data show CDR1 as SGHDT and CDR2 as YYEEEE. V was cut by 3 bases and J by 1 base, with 10 bases left in between. The CDR3 spans 14 residues. Libraries were prepared by immunoSEQ multiplex PCR; TCRdb keeps only in-frame clonotypes and omits some of them. The repertoire holds roughly 180,000 clones, with approximately 85% as singletons. The sequence came from a man aged 40-49 years who had recovered from COVID-19. The sample consisted of PBMCs or T cells enriched from blood (not recorded which). J is TRBJ1-1 and V is TRBV5-6, with D possibly being TRBD1 (5 bases). The CDR3 spells CASSSGRSNTEAFF. The CDR3 DNA sequence: TGTGCCAGCAGCTCAGGGCGATCGAACACTGAAGCTTTCTTT.